This T cell receptor beta chain was captured in a study of metastatic and nonmetastatic thyroid tumors. Study-level findings and limits: Within blood and tumor, benign nodules reportedly had significantly lower TCR beta diversity than malignant thyroid tumors did.

No patient received treatment before thyroid surgery. Germline CDR1 reads SGHTA; CDR2 reads FQGNSA. This CDR3 has 11 residues. V was pared by 2 bases and J by 12 bases, with 8 bases between. The table lists this clone with many counts. The antigen is not known. TCRdb redid the clone calls on the PCR reads using MiXCR. The sample comprises more than 90,000 clones, roughly 13% of which are singletons, and approximately 10% rests with the top ten. This receptor was obtained from a female donor with papillary thyroid cancer or a benign thyroid nodule (not recorded which). Some clones in this sample may be carry-over from other donors' samples. The sequenced sample was blood. This chain joins TRBV7-2 and TRBJ2-1; no definite D call. This CDR3 is CASSLTQAQFF. CDR3 sequence (DNA): TGTGCCAGCAGCTTAACGCAGGCGCAGTTCTTC.